This T cell receptor beta chain appears in the sequencing data of a study of siplizumab effects on memory and regulatory T cells. Study-level points and caveats: Whether proliferating Tregs in siplizumab cultures suppress was not functionally confirmed. Alloreactive clones mapping to unstimulated subsets formed only a minor fraction.

Worth noting for this clone: The antigen is undetermined.

The mixed lymphocyte reaction cells were held in coculture (37°C) for 5 to 6 days. Trimming at V came to 3 bases and at J to 4 bases, leaving 4 bases not matched to a gene. CDR3 length: 15 amino acids. Germline CDR1 and CDR2: MGHRA and YSYEKL. Libraries were prepared by immunoSEQ multiplex PCR; TCRdb keeps only in-frame clonotypes and omits some of them. The sample shows approximately 9,500 clones, 43% of them seen only once. Sequences were obtained from CFSE-low (dividing) CD8+ T cells sorted from an allogeneic mixed lymphocyte reaction. The rearrangement joins TRBV4-1 to TRBJ2-5; 11 bases line up with TRBD1. This clonotype was sampled from a human donor in good health; the cells came from an allogeneic mixed lymphocyte reaction. The CDR3 coding sequence is TGCGCCAGCAGCCACAGGACAGGGGGCGGAGAGACCCAGTACTTC. Its protein product is CASSHRTGGGETQYF.